The rows below give T cell receptor beta chains drawn from one sample of a study of response to subunit inactivated influenza vaccine. TCRdb analysed the RT-PCR reads with MiXCR anew, one entry per CDR3 protein. In the table there are some 500,000 distinct CDR3 sequences, roughly 23% of which are singletons. Sequences were derived from CD4+ T cells sorted from PBMCs, sampled more than 4 days after vaccination. Source of these receptors: a man between 50 and 59 years old who received an inactivated influenza vaccine. Each CDR3 is given with its conserved first and last residue. The order of the fields is clone size, V gene, J gene, D gene, CDR3 DNA, CDR3 protein. The D gene is left open where the match is weak. Clone size is stated in some rows and not others, as once, few, many or a class when expanded.

many	TRBV4-1	TRBJ2-5	TRBD2	TGCGCCAGCAGCCAAGATTTGTTACTAGCGGGAGCAGAGACCCAGTACTTC	CASSQDLLLAGAETQYF
many	TRBV24-1	TRBJ2-5	NA	TGTGCCATCGGAGCCAGGGATGGGCAAGAGACCCAGTACTTC	CAIGARDGQETQYF
NA	TRBV9	TRBJ2-1	TRBD2	TGTGCCAGCAGCCCCTATCCCGTGGCTAGCGGATACAATGAGCAGTTCTTC	CASSPYPVASGYNEQFF
few	TRBV10-3	TRBJ1-3	TRBD1	TGTGCCATCAGGGCGACAGGGGGCCACGGAAACACCATATATTTT	CAIRATGGHGNTIYF
few	TRBV10-3	TRBJ1-5	NA	TGTGCCATCGGGCTGGGCGGTAACAATCAGCCCCAGCATTTT	CAIGLGGNNQPQHF
NA	TRBV28	TRBJ2-5	NA	TGTGCCACCCTGACAGGTGGCCAAGAGACCCAGTACTTC	CATLTGGQETQYF
NA	TRBV5-1	TRBJ2-7	TRBD1	TGCGCCAGCAGCTTGGAGGGCAGGGGGCCGGTCGAGCAGTACTTC	CASSLEGRGPVEQYF
few	TRBV4-2	TRBJ2-4	NA	TGTGCCAGCAGCCAAGATATCCGTGGCGAAAACATTCAGTACTTC	CASSQDIRGENIQYF
many	TRBV30	TRBJ1-2	NA	TGTGCCTGGAGTGTAGAGGCTGCTTATGGCTACACCTTC	CAWSVEAAYGYTF
NA	TRBV3-1	TRBJ2-3	NA	TGTGCCAGCAGCCTGGGACCCCACACAGATACGCAGTATTTT	CASSLGPHTDTQYF
NA	TRBV7-9	TRBJ2-3	NA	TGTGCCAGCAGCCTCGCCGGGACGGCCTTCGCAGATACGCAGTATTTT	CASSLAGTAFADTQYF
NA	TRBV29-1	TRBJ2-5	TRBD2	TGCAGCGTGGCCACTCGACTAGCGGAAGAGACCCAGTACTTC	CSVATRLAEETQYF
many	TRBV20-1	TRBJ2-2	NA	TGCAGTGCCCCGGGGCTCACCGGGGAGCTGTTTTTT	CSAPGLTGELFF
few	TRBV29-1	TRBJ2-4	TRBD1	TGCAGCGGGGGACAGGGAGGCAAAAACATTCAGTACTTC	CSGGQGGKNIQYF
few	TRBV7-2	TRBJ1-2	NA	TGTGCCAGCAGCTTAGTCGTAGGGGGTCAGCACGGCTACACCTTC	CASSLVVGGQHGYTF
NA	TRBV4-3	TRBJ2-3	NA	TGCGCCAGCAGGGGATCGGTGGTTGAAAATACGCAGTATTTT	CASRGSVVENTQYF
NA	TRBV6-1	TRBJ2-7	TRBD1	TGTGCCAGCAGACGCTCCGGGACAGTCTCCTACGAGCAGTACTTC	CASRRSGTVSYEQYF
few	TRBV6-5	TRBJ2-1	NA	TGTGCCAGCAGTTACATGACTAGACAAGACAATGAGCAGTTCTTC	CASSYMTRQDNEQFF
NA	TRBV28	TRBJ2-5	NA	TGTGCCAGCAAGGAGACAGTGGGTAACAAGGTGGAGACCCAGTACTTC	CASKETVGNKVETQYF
NA	TRBV7-2	TRBJ1-6	NA	TGTGCCAGCAGCTTACGAACGATCGGAGGTTCACCCCTCCACTTT	CASSLRTIGGSPLHF
few	TRBV11-2	TRBJ1-5	NA	TGTGCCAGCAGCTTAGGGAGCCCAGGCAGCATCAGCAATCAGCCCCAGCATTTT	CASSLGSPGSISNQPQHF
NA	TRBV2	TRBJ1-2	TRBD1	TGTGCCAGCACGTCAGGGGGAGACTATGGCTACACCTTC	CASTSGGDYGYTF
NA	TRBV6-1	TRBJ2-7	TRBD2	TGTGCCAGCATTGGCGGGAGTAGGACCTACGAGCAGTACTTC	CASIGGSRTYEQYF
NA	TRBV7-8	TRBJ2-5	NA	TGTGCCAGCAGACCCCTGGCAGGGAACGGCCCGGAGACCCAGTACTTC	CASRPLAGNGPETQYF
NA	TRBV5-1	TRBJ2-3	TRBD2	TGCGCCAGCAGCGCGCTACTAGCGGGGGGCACAGATACGCAGTATTTT	CASSALLAGGTDTQYF
NA	TRBV12-3/TRBV12-4	TRBJ2-1	TRBD2	TGTGCCAGCAGTTTTAAGACTAGCGGACGGGACGAGCAGTTCTTC	CASSFKTSGRDEQFF
few	TRBV6-1	TRBJ2-5	NA	TGTGCCAGCAGGGTGGCAGGTGGTGTCGAGACCCAGTACTTC	CASRVAGGVETQYF
few	TRBV24-1	TRBJ2-1	NA	TGTGCCACCAGTGATGGAAATAGACGATTTAGCGATGAGCAGTTCTTC	CATSDGNRRFSDEQFF
few	TRBV12-3/TRBV12-4	TRBJ1-2	NA	TGTGCCAGCAGCCCTTGGGCGGGGGCAAACTATGGCTACACCTTC	CASSPWAGANYGYTF
NA	TRBV15	TRBJ2-1	NA	TGTGCCACCAGCAGGACAGATTACAATGAGCAGTTCTTC	CATSRTDYNEQFF
many	TRBV4-1	TRBJ2-7	NA	TGCGCCAGCAGCCGATCCTCCTCGGGCTCCTACGAGCAGTACTTC	CASSRSSSGSYEQYF
NA	TRBV6-1	TRBJ1-2	NA	TGTGCCAGCAGTGACCCAAGGCATGGCTACACCTTC	CASSDPRHGYTF
NA	TRBV11-2	TRBJ2-5	TRBD1	TGTGCCAGCAGCGTAGACAGGGTAGAGACCCAGTACTTC	CASSVDRVETQYF
NA	TRBV20-1	TRBJ2-1	TRBD2	TGCAGTGCAAAGCCGACTAGCGGGAGTTCGTTGAGCTCCTACAATGAGCAGTTCTTC	CSAKPTSGSSLSSYNEQFF
NA	TRBV29-1	TRBJ1-5	NA	TGCAGCGTTGGTGTGTCGCGGCGCAATCAGCCCCAGCATTTT	CSVGVSRRNQPQHF
few	TRBV12-3/TRBV12-4	TRBJ1-5	NA	TGTGCCAGCAGTCCAGGGACGGGTTTACTCAATCAGCCCCAGCATTTT	CASSPGTGLLNQPQHF
few	TRBV20-1	TRBJ2-3	NA	TGCAGTGCTAGAGCACAGTTCACAGATACGCAGTATTTT	CSARAQFTDTQYF
NA	TRBV12-3/TRBV12-4	TRBJ2-5	TRBD2	TGTGCCAGCAGTTTTAGGGGACTAGCGGGGGGAGAGACCCAGTACTTC	CASSFRGLAGGETQYF
NA	TRBV11-3	TRBJ2-1	NA	TGTGCCAGCAGCTTATTCCCCGGGCTGGTGCAGTTCTTC	CASSLFPGLVQFF
NA	TRBV27	TRBJ2-5	NA	TGTGCCAGCAGTTTTAGTTCACGAGGGTTGGAGACCCAGTACTTC	CASSFSSRGLETQYF
NA	TRBV4-3	TRBJ1-2	NA	TGCGCCAGCAGCCAAGATTCCAGGGACTATGGCTACACCTTC	CASSQDSRDYGYTF
NA	TRBV4-1	TRBJ2-1	TRBD2	TGCGCCAGCAGCCGAGGGACTAGCGGCAATGAGCAGTTCTTC	CASSRGTSGNEQFF